The 22 T cell receptor beta chains in this list originate from one sample, sequenced in a study of T-cell reconstitution after alpha-beta-depleted transplantation in children listed by TCRdb under 2016. The library was made by PCR. The run used an Illumina HiSeq 2500. Molecular barcoding was employed in the preparation of TCR libraries, with unique molecular identifiers being used to normalize TCRbeta repertoire quantification. TCRdb reprocessed the public reads (quality trimming at Q25 with fastp, clone calling with MiXCR) and kept in-frame beta chains. Rows with one shared CDR3 protein collapse into an entry with the most common genes and DNA. This sample comprises about 110,000 distinct CDR3 sequences, 10% of them detected only once. In total, the top ten clones hold 6.5% to 9.5% of the sample. The material was PBMCs from the stem cell graft donor, obtained from the stem cell graft. These receptors came from a human donor who donated a stem cell graft to a child with acute lymphoblastic leukemia.

This clonotype was recorded a few times. The CDR3 sequence is CASSLAAGPNNEQFF. The CDR3 region has the DNA TGTGCCAGCAGCTTAGCAGCCGGGCCGAACAATGAGCAGTTCTTC. The chain is built from TRBV7-6 and TRBJ2-1, with unresolved D. The CDR3 has 15 residues. Trimming removed 0 bases at V and 5 bases at J, with 11 bases between. Germline values: CDR1 SGHVS, CDR2 FNYEAQ.

This clonotype was counted once. This chain joins TRBV5-1 and TRBJ2-2; D may match TRBD1 or TRBD2 (5 bases each). The germline V gene encodes CDR1 SGHRS and CDR2 YFSETQ. Trimming removed 2 bases at V and 1 base at J, with 12 bases between. The CDR3 covers 16 residues. The CDR3 sequence: CASSLAGTRNTGELFF. CDR3 nucleotides: TGCGCCAGCAGCTTAGCTGGGACGAGGAACACCGGGGAGCTGTTTTTT.

This clonotype was counted ten times or more. This rearrangement joins TRBV20-1 to TRBJ2-3; TRBD1 might be the D (5 bases). CDR1 and CDR2 (germline): DFQATT, SNEGSKA (reference sequence). The CDR3 has 12 residues. CDR3 region: CNAGFSTDTQYF. Written as DNA, the CDR3 is TGCAACGCAGGGTTCTCTACAGATACGCAGTATTTT.

CDR3 bases: TGTGCCAGCAGACCTGTCGTCTACAATGAGCAGTTCTTC. Residues: CASRPVVYNEQFF. J is TRBJ2-1 and V is TRBV6-1, with unresolved D. This CDR3 is built from 13 residues. Germline V gives CDR1 MNHNS, CDR2 SASEGT. The ends were cut back, 6 bases at V and 3 bases at J, with 9 bases in the middle.

In this sample, this clonotype turned up many times. The chain has TRBV6-2 or TRBV6-3 and TRBJ1-4; 9 bases fit TRBD1. V trimming: 8 bases; J trimming: 8 bases; junction bases outside the gene matches: 6. The length of the CDR3 is 13 residues. In germline, CDR1 is MNHEY, CDR2 SVGEGT. This CDR3 reads CASSTGGREKLFF. CDR3 nucleotide sequence: TGTGCCAGCTCGACAGGGGGACGGGAAAAACTGTTTTTT.

Many counts were recorded for this clonotype. The chain recombines TRBV19 with TRBJ2-2; D uncertain. V dropped 9 bases and J dropped 5 bases, with 7 bases sitting between them. CDR3 size: 11 residues. Germline V CDR1 and CDR2: LNHDA, SQIVND (reference sequence). CDR3 region: CASHRTGELFF. The CDR3 bases are TGTGCCAGCCATAGAACCGGGGAGCTGTTTTTT.

This clonotype was found a few times. The gene calls are TRBV12-3 or TRBV12-4 and TRBJ2-7, with TRBD1 identical over 12 bases. The CDR3 loop spans 19 amino acids. V gave up 5 bases and J gave up 0 bases; unmatched junction bases: 14. CDR3 nucleotides: TGTGCCAGCAGTCCTCCGGGACAGGGGGCAAGGGGGCTCTCCTACGAGCAGTACTTC. This encodes CASSPPGQGARGLSYEQYF.

This clonotype was counted at least ten times. The chain employs TRBV12-3 or TRBV12-4 and TRBJ1-5; D may be TRBD1 (5 bases). The V and J ends lost 6 bases and 9 bases respectively, with 12 bases between them. The CDR3 runs to 12 residues. The chain's CDR3 is CASSWDVGPQHF. CDR3 coding DNA: TGTGCCAGCAGCTGGGACGTCGGGCCCCAGCATTTT.

This clonotype was seen many times. The chain combines TRBV7-2 with TRBJ2-7; no firm D call. This CDR3 has 12 residues. Germline assignment: CDR1 SGHTA and CDR2 FQGNSA. V was shortened by 1 base and J by 6 bases, with 7 bases between the two germline ends. CDR3 protein: CASSLVPGEQYF. The CDR3, as DNA: TGTGCCAGCAGCTTAGTGCCTGGCGAGCAGTACTTC.

This clonotype came up many times. The CDR3 DNA reads as TGTGCCAGCTCGTACGGACTAGCGGGCCAAGAGACCCAGTACTTC. Translation: CASSYGLAGQETQYF. The chain uses TRBV18 and TRBJ2-5; 11 bases fit TRBD2. Per the germline V gene, CDR1 is KGHSH and CDR2 is LQKENI. Losses at the gene ends were 6 bases for V and 1 base for J; bases not matched to a gene: 4. CDR3 length: 15 residues.

The sample holds many counts of this clonotype. This chain connects TRBV5-1 to TRBJ2-3; 14 nucleotides agree with TRBD2. The V gene's germline CDR1 is SGHRS and CDR2 YFSETQ. The ends lost 3 bases at V and 3 bases at J; junction bases unmatched: 9. The CDR3 covers 18 residues. CDR3 sequence (DNA): TGCGCCAGCAGCTCGGGACTAGCGGGGGTTAGAGGAACAGATACGCAGTATTTT. Residues: CASSSGLAGVRGTDTQYF.

This clonotype was recorded many times. The rearrangement joins TRBV9 to TRBJ2-7; D may be TRBD2 (5 bases). V was shortened by 4 bases and J by 0 bases, with 11 bases between the two germline ends. CDR3 length: 14 amino acids. Germline CDR1 SGDLS, CDR2 YYNGEE. CDR3 DNA sequence: TGTGCCAGCAGCCCCCGGGGTACCTCCTACGAGCAGTACTTC. Protein product: CASSPRGTSYEQYF.

This clonotype was observed at least ten times. The chain employs TRBV11-2 and TRBJ2-4; no reliable D call. The CDR3 spans 15 residues. V was clipped by 3 bases and J by 0 bases, with 9 bases between them. Germline CDR1 reads SGHAT; CDR2 reads FQNNGV. The CDR3 DNA sequence: TGTGCCAGCAGCTTGGGTGGTATAGCCAAAAACATTCAGTACTTC. Its translation is CASSLGGIAKNIQYF.

At least ten counts were recorded for this clonotype. The V gene is TRBV28, the J gene TRBJ1-6, with 9 bases matching TRBD1. The V gene's germline CDR1 is MDHEN and CDR2 SYDVKM. This CDR3 region has 15 residues. J was trimmed by 11 bases and V by 6 bases; bases with no gene match: 11. The CDR3 region is CASRKRDRVVAPLHF. DNA for the CDR3: TGTGCCAGCAGGAAGAGGGACAGGGTGGTGGCACCCCTCCACTTT.

This clonotype has a count of ten or more. The chain links TRBV20-1 to TRBJ1-6; 7 bases agree with TRBD1. Trimming at V came to 5 bases and at J to 4 bases, leaving 5 bases not matched to a gene. Looked up from germline, CDR1 is DFQATT and CDR2 is SNEGSKA (reference sequence). The CDR3 is 14 residues long. The CDR3 sequence: CSAPQGQYNSPLHF. The CDR3 DNA reads as TGCAGTGCTCCCCAGGGACAGTATAATTCACCCCTCCACTTT.

This clonotype came up many times. This chain's CDR3 is CASSWTGPKAEKLFF. The CDR3 DNA is TGCGCCAGCAGCTGGACAGGACCGAAGGCGGAAAAACTGTTTTTT. The chain joins TRBV5-1 to TRBJ1-4; 7 nucleotides line up with TRBD1. V gave up 3 bases and J gave up 8 bases; unmatched junction bases: 10. Germline values: CDR1 SGHRS, CDR2 YFSETQ. The CDR3 runs 15 residues.

There are many counts of this clonotype. This chain links TRBV4-1 with TRBJ2-5; tentatively, D is TRBD2 (6 bases). The CDR3 extends over 15 amino acids. The V end lost 5 bases, the J end lost 5 bases, and 18 bases lay between the germline ends. Germline assignment: CDR1 MGHRA and CDR2 YSYEKL. The CDR3 sequence is CASSIGTGLRETQYF. As DNA, the CDR3 is TGCGCCAGCAGCATTGGGACTGGCCTTAGGGAGACCCAGTACTTC.

The V call is TRBV12-3 or TRBV12-4, the J call TRBJ2-1; TRBD2 matches at 11 bases. The V gene end was trimmed by 5 bases and the J gene end by 4 bases; junction bases not matched to a gene: 7. The CDR3 has 16 residues. The CDR3 bases are TGTGCCAGCAGTAGATTAGCGGGGGGGCTTTACAATGAGCAGTTCTTC. Translation: CASSRLAGGLYNEQFF.

This clonotype was seen repeatedly, ten times or more. This chain joins TRBV7-2 and TRBJ2-6, with D unclear. The CDR3 is made up of 15 amino acids. Deletions cut 6 bases from V and 2 bases from J, with 11 bases between. Germline V CDR1 and CDR2: SGHTA, FQGNSA. Here the CDR3 DNA reads TGTGCCAGCAGTTCCCGGGTAACTGGGGCCAACGTCCTGACTTTC. Encoded protein: CASSSRVTGANVLTF.

The rearrangement joins TRBV7-9 to TRBJ1-5, with D possibly being TRBD1 (5 bases). The germline V and J ends were trimmed by 1 base and 14 bases, with 18 bases remaining between them. The germline CDR1 and CDR2 sequences are SEHNR and FQNEAQ (reference sequence). There are 14 residues in the CDR3. The CDR3 bases are TGTGCCAGCAGCTTAGACCTCCGGGGCCAGTGCAAGCATTTT. Translation: CASSLDLRGQCKHF. Supplemented by reference TRBV7-9 and TRBJ1-5, the full variable domain reads DTGVSQNPRHKITKRGQNVTFRCDPISEHNRLYWYRQTLGQGPEFLTYFQNEAQLEKSRLLSDRFSAERPKGSFSTLEIQRTEQGDSAMYLCASSLDLRGQCKHFGDGTRLSIL.

Ten or more counts support this clonotype. V gene TRBV14 combines with J gene TRBJ2-7, with D unresolved. From germline, CDR1 is SGHDN and CDR2 FVKESK. Trimming left V 2 bases short and J 2 bases short, with 10 bases between. This CDR3 contains 14 residues. The CDR3 is CASSQYSYPYEQYF. The CDR3 DNA follows: TGTGCCAGCAGCCAATATTCCTACCCCTACGAGCAGTACTTC.

With respect to this clonotype: The junction departs from the called germline gene at one end, perhaps through a read error. DNA of the CDR3: TGTGCCATGAGCTTGGGGCACTACTACGAGCAGTACTTC. Translation: CAMSLGHYYEQYF. This sequence joins TRBV5-1 and TRBJ2-7; TRBD1 is a possible D gene (5 bases). Looked up from germline, CDR1 is SGHRS and CDR2 is YFSETQ. CDR3 length equals 13 residues.